The sequence of this TCR beta chain was determined in a study of blood T cell repertoires in COVID-19. In the study overall: The United States, Italy and Spain supplied acute and convalescent COVID-19 samples. PBMCs, B-cell-depleted T cells, or T cells provided the cDNA or gDNA that made up the material.

The germline V and J ends were trimmed by 5 bases and 3 bases, with 12 bases remaining between them. The CDR3 consists of 14 residues. Germline V gene lookup returns CDR1 SGHDT and CDR2 YYEEEE. Per the study methods: Amplification of reference gene primers was used by the study to estimate nucleated cell counts. Sequenced by immunoSEQ multiplex PCR; TCRdb stores in-frame clones only, minus some. V and J calls plus clone size are reproduced from that table; the DNA served to infer D and trimming. The table lists about 100,000 clones, approximately 86% of them singletons. V usage is TRBV5-6 and J usage is TRBJ1-5; D is unresolved. This sequence originates from a human donor in a cohort sampled during active COVID-19. Sequences were obtained from peripheral blood. CDR3: CASSRGRYNQPQHF. The CDR3, as DNA: TGTGCCAGCAGTCGCGGCCGGTACAATCAGCCCCAGCATTTT.